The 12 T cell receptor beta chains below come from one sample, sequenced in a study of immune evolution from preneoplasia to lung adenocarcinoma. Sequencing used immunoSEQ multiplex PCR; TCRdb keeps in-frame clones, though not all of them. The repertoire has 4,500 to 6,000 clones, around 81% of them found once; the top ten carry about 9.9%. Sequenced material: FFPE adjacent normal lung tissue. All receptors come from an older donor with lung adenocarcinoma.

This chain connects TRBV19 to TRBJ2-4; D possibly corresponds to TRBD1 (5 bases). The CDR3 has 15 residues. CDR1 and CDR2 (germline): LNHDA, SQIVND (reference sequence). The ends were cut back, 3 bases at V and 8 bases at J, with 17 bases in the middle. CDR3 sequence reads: CASSMQGEVSDIQYF. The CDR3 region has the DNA TGTGCCAGTAGTATGCAGGGTGAAGTATCAGACATTCAGTACTTC.

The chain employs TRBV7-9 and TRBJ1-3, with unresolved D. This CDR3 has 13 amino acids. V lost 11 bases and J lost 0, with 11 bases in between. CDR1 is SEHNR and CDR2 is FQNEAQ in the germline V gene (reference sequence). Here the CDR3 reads CAVWVSSGNTIYF. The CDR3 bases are TGTGCCGTCTGGGTCAGCTCTGGAAACACCATATATTTT.

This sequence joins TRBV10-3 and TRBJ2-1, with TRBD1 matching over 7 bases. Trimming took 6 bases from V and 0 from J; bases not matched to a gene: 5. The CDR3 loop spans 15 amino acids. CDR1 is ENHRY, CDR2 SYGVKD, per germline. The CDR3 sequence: CAISQQGSSYNEQFF. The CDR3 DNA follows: TGTGCCATCAGCCAACAGGGGAGCTCCTACAATGAGCAGTTCTTC.

Here the CDR3 reads CASSIGEPGAVTEAFF. The CDR3 DNA is TGTGCCAGTAGTATTGGTGAGCCGGGGGCTGTCACTGAAGCTTTCTTT. V and J are TRBV19 and TRBJ1-1; tentative D call: TRBD1 (6 bases). V was clipped by 3 bases and J by 4 bases, with 18 bases between them. The CDR3 has 16 residues. Germline loops: CDR1 LNHDA, CDR2 SQIVND (reference sequence).

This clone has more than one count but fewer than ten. Here the CDR3 reads CASSLVGGDTQYF. CDR3 DNA: TGTGCCAGCAGCTTAGTTGGCGGGGATACGCAGTATTTT. This chain connects TRBV11-2 to TRBJ2-3, with D maybe TRBD2 (5 bases). The CDR3 runs to 13 residues. Germline CDR1 SGHAT, CDR2 FQNNGV. Between the trimmed V and J ends, which lost 1 base and 6 bases, there was a span of 8 bases.

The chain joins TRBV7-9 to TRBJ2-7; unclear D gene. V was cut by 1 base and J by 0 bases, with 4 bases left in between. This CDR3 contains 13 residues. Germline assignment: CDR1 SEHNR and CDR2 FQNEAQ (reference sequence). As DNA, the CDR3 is TGTGCCAGCAGCTTAGAGGTCTCCTACGAGCAGTACTTC. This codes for CASSLEVSYEQYF.

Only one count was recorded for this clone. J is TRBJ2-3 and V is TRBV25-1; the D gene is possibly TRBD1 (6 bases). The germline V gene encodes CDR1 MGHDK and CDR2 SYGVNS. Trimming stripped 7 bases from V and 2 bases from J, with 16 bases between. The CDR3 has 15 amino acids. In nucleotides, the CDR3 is TGTGCCAGCATGCCCAGGGGTAGTTTCACAGATACGCAGTATTTT. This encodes CASMPRGSFTDTQYF.

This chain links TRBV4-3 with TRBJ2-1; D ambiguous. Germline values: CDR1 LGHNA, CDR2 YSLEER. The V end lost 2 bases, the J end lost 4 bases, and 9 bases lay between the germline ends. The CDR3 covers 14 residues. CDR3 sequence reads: CASSQSLTYNEQFF. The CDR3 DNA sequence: TGCGCCAGCAGCCAAAGCCTTACTTACAATGAGCAGTTCTTC.

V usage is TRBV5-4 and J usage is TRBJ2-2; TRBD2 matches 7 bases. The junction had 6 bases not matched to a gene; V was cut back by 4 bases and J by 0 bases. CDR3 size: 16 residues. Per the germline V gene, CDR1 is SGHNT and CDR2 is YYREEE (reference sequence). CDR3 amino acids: CASSTRGGANTGELFF. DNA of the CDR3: TGTGCCAGCAGCACCCGTGGGGGGGCGAACACCGGGGAGCTGTTTTTT.

The CDR3 DNA follows: TGTGCCATAGCGACGGGGACATTTTCCTACGAGCAGTACTTC. This encodes CAIATGTFSYEQYF. This chain uses TRBV6-1 with TRBJ2-7; D is perhaps TRBD1 (6 bases). V was clipped by 10 bases and J by 1 base, with 17 bases between them. CDR3 length equals 14 residues. Germline V CDR1 and CDR2: MNHNS, SASEGT.

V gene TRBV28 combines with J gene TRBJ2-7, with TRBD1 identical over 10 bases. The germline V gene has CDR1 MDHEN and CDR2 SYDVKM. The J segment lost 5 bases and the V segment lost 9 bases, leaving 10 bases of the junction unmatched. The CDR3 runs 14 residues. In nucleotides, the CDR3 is TGTGCCAGTCGTGGGACAGGGGTAATCGACGAGCAGTACTTC. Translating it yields CASRGTGVIDEQYF.

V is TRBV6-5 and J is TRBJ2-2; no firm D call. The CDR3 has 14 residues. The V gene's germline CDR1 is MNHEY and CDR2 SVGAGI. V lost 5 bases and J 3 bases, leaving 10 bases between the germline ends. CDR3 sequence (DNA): TGTGCCAGCAGTACCTACGGCGACACCGGGGAGCTGTTTTTT. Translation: CASSTYGDTGELFF.